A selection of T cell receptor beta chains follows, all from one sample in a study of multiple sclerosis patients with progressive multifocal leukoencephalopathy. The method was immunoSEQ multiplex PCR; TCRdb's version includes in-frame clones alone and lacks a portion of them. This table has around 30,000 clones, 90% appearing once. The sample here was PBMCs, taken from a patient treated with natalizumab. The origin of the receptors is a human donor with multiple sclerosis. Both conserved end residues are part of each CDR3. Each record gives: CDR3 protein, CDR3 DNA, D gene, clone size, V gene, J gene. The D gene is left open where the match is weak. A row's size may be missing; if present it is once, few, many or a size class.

CDR3aa: CASTRQGAGEAFF
CDR3nt: TGTGCCAGCACCCGTCAGGGGGCTGGGGAAGCTTTCTTT
d_gene: TRBD1
abundance: -
v_gene: TRBV16
j_gene: TRBJ1-1

CDR3aa: CASSPTGYSGNTIYF
CDR3nt: TGTGCCAGCAGCCCAACAGGGTATTCTGGAAACACCATATATTTT
d_gene: -
abundance: -
v_gene: TRBV13
j_gene: TRBJ1-3

CDR3aa: CASSENFF
CDR3nt: TGTGCCAGCAGTGAGAATTTCTTC
d_gene: -
abundance: -
v_gene: TRBV2
j_gene: TRBJ2-1

CDR3aa: CASSEYRGGETQYF
CDR3nt: TGCGCCAGCAGTGAATACAGGGGAGGGGAGACCCAGTACTTC
d_gene: -
abundance: -
v_gene: TRBV10-1
j_gene: TRBJ2-5

CDR3aa: CATGRATATNEKLFF
CDR3nt: TGTGCCACGGGCCGGGCAACGGCAACTAATGAAAAACTGTTTTTT
d_gene: -
abundance: -
v_gene: TRBV10-3
j_gene: TRBJ1-4

CDR3aa: CASSLGTGQPQHF
CDR3nt: TGTGCCAGCTCACTGGGGACTGGTCAGCCCCAGCATTTT
d_gene: -
abundance: few
v_gene: TRBV18
j_gene: TRBJ1-5

CDR3aa: CASSVQGPSSGNTIYF
CDR3nt: TGTGCCAGCAGCGTACAGGGGCCATCCTCTGGAAACACCATATATTTT
d_gene: -
abundance: -
v_gene: TRBV9
j_gene: TRBJ1-3

CDR3aa: CASSQDIDTYGYTF
CDR3nt: TGCGCCAGCAGCCAAGATATAGACACCTATGGCTACACCTTC
d_gene: -
abundance: -
v_gene: TRBV4-1
j_gene: TRBJ1-2

CDR3aa: CASSSLLRNTEAFF
CDR3nt: TGTGCCAGCAGCAGCTTATTGAGGAACACTGAAGCTTTCTTT
d_gene: -
abundance: -
v_gene: TRBV7-3
j_gene: TRBJ1-1

CDR3aa: CASSDSKGQNSGNTIYF
CDR3nt: TGTGCCAGCAGTGACTCGAAAGGACAGAACTCTGGAAACACCATATATTTT
d_gene: -
abundance: -
v_gene: TRBV6-4
j_gene: TRBJ1-3

CDR3aa: CAISDGGGLNYGYTF
CDR3nt: TGTGCCATCAGTGACGGGGGCGGCCTCAACTATGGCTACACCTTC
d_gene: -
abundance: once
v_gene: TRBV10-3
j_gene: TRBJ1-2

CDR3aa: CSGRGTGGSETQYF
CDR3nt: TGCAGCGGCCGAGGTACAGGGGGCTCGGAGACCCAGTACTTC
d_gene: TRBD1
abundance: -
v_gene: TRBV29-1
j_gene: TRBJ2-5

CDR3aa: CASSYRGVGTDTQYF
CDR3nt: TGTGCCAGCAGTTACCGGGGAGTGGGCACAGATACGCAGTATTTT
d_gene: -
abundance: -
v_gene: TRBV6-5
j_gene: TRBJ2-3

CDR3aa: CASSEGLAGDLSYEQYF
CDR3nt: TGTGCCAGCAGCGAAGGACTAGCGGGGGACCTCTCCTACGAGCAGTACTTC
d_gene: TRBD2
abundance: -
v_gene: TRBV9
j_gene: TRBJ2-7

CDR3aa: CASGVTDLSYNEQFF
CDR3nt: TGTGCCAGCGGAGTAACAGACCTATCCTACAATGAGCAGTTCTTC
d_gene: -
abundance: -
v_gene: TRBV27
j_gene: TRBJ2-1

CDR3aa: CASSQGSGANEQFF
CDR3nt: TGTGCCAGCAGCCAAGGCTCGGGCGCGAATGAGCAGTTCTTC
d_gene: -
abundance: -
v_gene: TRBV4-2
j_gene: TRBJ2-1

CDR3aa: CASIKEGVGQPQHF
CDR3nt: TGTGCCAGCATAAAAGAAGGGGTAGGTCAGCCCCAGCATTTT
d_gene: -
abundance: -
v_gene: TRBV28
j_gene: TRBJ1-5

CDR3aa: CAISRGLGGEKLFF
CDR3nt: TGTGCCATCAGTCGGGGACTGGGGGGTGAAAAACTGTTTTTT
d_gene: -
abundance: -
v_gene: TRBV10-3
j_gene: TRBJ1-4

CDR3aa: CASRTRVNYGYTF
CDR3nt: TGTGCCAGTAGGACACGGGTTAACTATGGCTACACCTTC
d_gene: -
abundance: -
v_gene: TRBV6-1
j_gene: TRBJ1-2

CDR3aa: CASSPSLGGDTQYF
CDR3nt: TGTGCCAGCAGCCCTAGTTTGGGGGGTGATACGCAGTATTTT
d_gene: -
abundance: -
v_gene: TRBV13
j_gene: TRBJ2-3

CDR3aa: CASSETPQPRDTQYF
CDR3nt: TGTGCCAGCAGCGAAACCCCCCAGCCTCGGGATACGCAGTATTTT
d_gene: -
abundance: -
v_gene: TRBV2
j_gene: TRBJ2-3

CDR3aa: CASRLGGRPCNEQFF
CDR3nt: TGTGCCAGCAGGTTGGGAGGGAGACCCTGCAATGAGCAGTTCTTC
d_gene: TRBD2
abundance: -
v_gene: TRBV27
j_gene: TRBJ2-1

CDR3aa: CASSLSAGLTYNEQFF
CDR3nt: TGTGCCAGCAGTTTAAGCGCAGGGTTGACCTACAATGAGCAGTTCTTC
d_gene: -
abundance: -
v_gene: TRBV27
j_gene: TRBJ2-1

CDR3aa: CGCELAGDSTGELFF
CDR3nt: TGTGGATGCGAACTAGCGGGGGATTCTACCGGGGAGCTGTTTTTT
d_gene: TRBD2
abundance: -
v_gene: TRBV6-1
j_gene: TRBJ2-2

CDR3aa: CASSFNRGGADTQYF
CDR3nt: TGTGCCAGCAGCTTCAACAGGGGAGGCGCAGATACGCAGTATTTT
d_gene: -
abundance: -
v_gene: TRBV5-4
j_gene: TRBJ2-3

CDR3aa: CASSQVEGGAYGYTF
CDR3nt: TGCGCCAGCAGCCAAGTGGAAGGGGGCGCCTATGGCTACACCTTC
d_gene: TRBD1
abundance: -
v_gene: TRBV4-3
j_gene: TRBJ1-2

CDR3aa: CASSLGGEAWGTQYF
CDR3nt: TGTGCCAGCAGCTTGGGAGGGGAGGCCTGGGGTACGCAGTATTTT
d_gene: -
abundance: -
v_gene: TRBV5-6
j_gene: TRBJ2-3

CDR3aa: CSVEAGTDDLYGYTF
CDR3nt: TGCAGCGTTGAGGCGGGGACGGACGATCTCTATGGCTACACCTTC
d_gene: -
abundance: -
v_gene: TRBV29-1
j_gene: TRBJ1-2

CDR3aa: CASSEADGVGNYGYTF
CDR3nt: TGTGCCAGCAGTGAAGCGGACGGGGTAGGAAACTATGGCTACACCTTC
d_gene: -
abundance: few
v_gene: TRBV6-1
j_gene: TRBJ1-2

CDR3aa: CASSPRGLRYTEAFF
CDR3nt: TGTGCCAGCAGTCCCAGGGGGCTTAGATACACTGAAGCTTTCTTT
d_gene: TRBD1
abundance: -
v_gene: TRBV28
j_gene: TRBJ1-1

CDR3aa: CASSAGVWDRGTGELFF
CDR3nt: TGTGCCAGCAGCGCTGGCGTCTGGGACAGGGGAACCGGGGAGCTGTTTTTT
d_gene: TRBD1
abundance: -
v_gene: TRBV5-5
j_gene: TRBJ2-2

CDR3aa: CASSPLGTGGRETQYF
CDR3nt: TGCGCCAGCAGCCCGCTAGGGACAGGGGGCCGGGAGACCCAGTACTTC
d_gene: TRBD1
abundance: -
v_gene: TRBV5-1
j_gene: TRBJ2-5

CDR3aa: CASSARDKTTEAFF
CDR3nt: TGTGCCAGCAGCGCCCGGGATAAGACCACTGAAGCTTTCTTT
d_gene: -
abundance: once
v_gene: TRBV9
j_gene: TRBJ1-1

CDR3aa: CASSLKDRGGPQPQHF
CDR3nt: TGTGCCAGCAGCCTCAAGGACAGGGGCGGGCCCCAGCCCCAGCATTTT
d_gene: TRBD1
abundance: once
v_gene: TRBV6-6
j_gene: TRBJ1-5

CDR3aa: CASRGQMNTEAFF
CDR3nt: TGTGCCAGCAGAGGCCAGATGAACACTGAAGCTTTCTTT
d_gene: -
abundance: -
v_gene: TRBV25-1
j_gene: TRBJ1-1

CDR3aa: CATSRWPSLFLNTEAFF
CDR3nt: TGTGCCACCAGCAGATGGCCCAGTCTCTTTTTGAACACTGAAGCTTTCTTT
d_gene: -
abundance: -
v_gene: TRBV15
j_gene: TRBJ1-1

CDR3aa: CASSQDLTGWPEQYF
CDR3nt: TGCGCCAGCAGCCAAGATCTGACAGGGTGGCCCGAGCAGTACTTC
d_gene: TRBD1
abundance: -
v_gene: TRBV4-3
j_gene: TRBJ2-7

CDR3aa: CASSYQTGQPQHF
CDR3nt: TGTGCCAGCAGTTACCAGACAGGACAGCCCCAGCATTTT
d_gene: -
abundance: -
v_gene: TRBV6-6
j_gene: TRBJ1-5

CDR3aa: CASSGDRGTQYF
CDR3nt: TGTGCCAGCAGTGGGGACAGGGGAACCCAGTACTTC
d_gene: TRBD1
abundance: once
v_gene: TRBV2
j_gene: TRBJ2-5

CDR3aa: CASSQGSPQETQYF
CDR3nt: TGCGCCAGCAGCCAAGGATCCCCGCAAGAGACCCAGTACTTC
d_gene: -
abundance: -
v_gene: TRBV4-1
j_gene: TRBJ2-5

CDR3aa: CASSRGQGAYGHNTEAFF
CDR3nt: TGTGCCAGCAGCCGCGGTCAGGGCGCTTACGGGCATAACACTGAAGCTTTCTTT
d_gene: -
abundance: -
v_gene: TRBV7-9
j_gene: TRBJ1-1

CDR3aa: CASSGEGRTYGYTF
CDR3nt: TGCGCCAGCAGCGGAGAGGGCAGAACTTATGGCTACACCTTC
d_gene: -
abundance: -
v_gene: TRBV9
j_gene: TRBJ1-2

CDR3aa: CASSAPRTGALYNEQFF
CDR3nt: TGTGCCAGCAGTGCCCCTCGGACAGGGGCACTCTACAATGAGCAGTTCTTC
d_gene: TRBD1
abundance: -
v_gene: TRBV2
j_gene: TRBJ2-1

CDR3aa: CASSRTGTEPNYGYTF
CDR3nt: TGTGCCAGCTCGCGTACCGGGACAGAGCCTAACTATGGCTACACCTTC
d_gene: TRBD1
abundance: -
v_gene: TRBV18
j_gene: TRBJ1-2

CDR3aa: CAWNHNSNQPQHF
CDR3nt: TGTGCCTGGAACCACAATAGCAATCAGCCCCAGCATTTT
d_gene: -
abundance: -
v_gene: TRBV30
j_gene: TRBJ1-5

CDR3aa: CASSAPGGTSGSTDTQYF
CDR3nt: TGTGCCAGCAGTGCACCCGGCGGGACTAGCGGGAGCACAGATACGCAGTATTTT
d_gene: TRBD2
abundance: -
v_gene: TRBV2
j_gene: TRBJ2-3

CDR3aa: CAWSSYNSPLHF
CDR3nt: TGTGCCTGGAGCTCCTATAATTCACCCCTCCACTTT
d_gene: -
abundance: -
v_gene: TRBV30
j_gene: TRBJ1-6

CDR3aa: CASSFRAGELFF
CDR3nt: TGTGCCAGCAGCTTCCGGGCCGGGGAGCTGTTTTTT
d_gene: -
abundance: once
v_gene: TRBV7-9
j_gene: TRBJ2-2

CDR3aa: CASSQGDRVGGETQYF
CDR3nt: TGCGCCAGCAGCCAAGGTGACAGGGTCGGAGGAGAGACCCAGTACTTC
d_gene: TRBD1
abundance: -
v_gene: TRBV4-3
j_gene: TRBJ2-5

CDR3aa: CAWSYGGIEAFF
CDR3nt: TGTGCCTGGAGTTACGGGGGAATTGAAGCTTTCTTT
d_gene: -
abundance: -
v_gene: TRBV30
j_gene: TRBJ1-1

CDR3aa: CASSQDDRGYGYTF
CDR3nt: TGCGCCAGCAGCCAAGATGACAGGGGCTATGGCTACACCTTC
d_gene: TRBD1
abundance: -
v_gene: TRBV4-3
j_gene: TRBJ1-2

CDR3aa: CAWSGALISGANVLTF
CDR3nt: TGTGCCTGGAGTGGGGCACTGATCTCTGGGGCCAACGTCCTGACTTTC
d_gene: -
abundance: -
v_gene: TRBV30
j_gene: TRBJ2-6

CDR3aa: CATLDSTDTQYF
CDR3nt: TGTGCCACCCTGGACAGCACAGATACGCAGTATTTT
d_gene: -
abundance: -
v_gene: TRBV6-5
j_gene: TRBJ2-3

CDR3aa: CASSAQGAGEKLFF
CDR3nt: TGCGCCAGCAGTGCACAGGGGGCAGGTGAAAAACTGTTTTTT
d_gene: TRBD1
abundance: -
v_gene: TRBV10-1
j_gene: TRBJ1-4

CDR3aa: CASSLLGTQYF
CDR3nt: TGTGCCAGCAGTCTCTTAGGGACCCAGTACTTC
d_gene: -
abundance: once
v_gene: TRBV6-5
j_gene: TRBJ2-5

CDR3aa: CASSIGYEGDLLTGEQETQYF
CDR3nt: TGTGCCAGTAGTATCGGGTACGAAGGTGACCTATTGACAGGGGAGCAAGAGACCCAGTACTTC
d_gene: TRBD1
abundance: -
v_gene: TRBV19
j_gene: TRBJ2-5

CDR3aa: CASSWDRGWEKLFF
CDR3nt: TGTGCCAGCAGTTGGGACAGGGGTTGGGAAAAACTGTTTTTT
d_gene: TRBD1
abundance: -
v_gene: TRBV6-1
j_gene: TRBJ1-4

CDR3aa: CASGRNTGSPDTQYF
CDR3nt: TGCGCCAGCGGGAGAAATACAGGGTCCCCAGATACGCAGTATTTT
d_gene: -
abundance: few
v_gene: TRBV5-1
j_gene: TRBJ2-3

CDR3aa: CAWSVLTDSNQPQHF
CDR3nt: TGTGCCTGGAGTGTACTAACTGATAGCAATCAGCCCCAGCATTTT
d_gene: -
abundance: -
v_gene: TRBV30
j_gene: TRBJ1-5